Included here is one T cell receptor beta chain sequence, with context. The antigen remains undetermined. TCRdb reanalyzed the 5' RACE reads, giving one entry per CDR3 protein sequence and no DNA. The repertoire table contains around 450,000 distinct CDR3 sequences. Germline CDR1 reads MNHEY; CDR2 reads SVGAGI. This CDR3 comprises 14 residues. This specimen comes from a study of monozygotic twins with inflammatory bowel disease. Whole-study results and caveats: No detectable difference in repertoire similarity separated concordant from discordant twins, possibly as a result of limited power. With inverse Simpson as the measure, TCRbeta diversity was lower in IBD patients than in healthy co-twins.

This clonotype was sampled from a human donor with ulcerative colitis or Crohn's disease, or a healthy co-twin of an affected twin (not recorded which). The chain is built from TRBV6-5 and TRBJ1-6; without DNA, the TCRdb call of TRBD1 cannot be checked. Material: blood. The CDR3 region is CASRYGTENSPLHF.